This entry concerns a single T cell receptor (beta chain). Antigen: not known. Repertoires were generated with immunoSEQ multiplex PCR, while TCRdb's copy carries only in-frame clones and drops some. The repertoire includes roughly 21,000 clones, just under 80% of them detected once, and over 9.5% sits in the top ten. These data originate in a study of CD4+ T cells in melanoma. The CDR3 contains 14 residues. CDR1 and CDR2 from the germline V gene are MNHEY and SVGAGI. Losses at the gene ends were 7 bases for V and 2 bases for J; bases not matched to a gene: 7. The study, taken as a whole, reports: Reportedly, melanoma neoantigen-specific CD4+ T cells showed varied differentiation states. A reported correlation linked neoantigen-specific CD4+ T cells to CD8+, macrophage and B cell function.

The receptor comes from a human donor with melanoma. V is TRBV6-5 and J is TRBJ1-2; 7 bases agree with TRBD1. CDR3 sequence: CASTSTGSNYGYTF. DNA of the CDR3: TGTGCCAGCACCTCGACAGGGAGCAACTATGGCTACACCTTC.